This T cell receptor (beta chain) was sequenced during a study of blood T cell repertoires in COVID-19. Sequencing was performed with immunoSEQ multiplex PCR; in TCRdb, only in-frame clones are kept and a portion is missing. The data show about 250,000 clones, with 65% to 85% seen just once and about 4.5% held by the top ten. Germline CDR1 SGHTA, CDR2 FQGNSA. CDR3 length equals 16 residues. V shed 3 bases and J 4 bases; nucleotides not matched to a gene: 8. The chain links TRBV7-2 to TRBJ1-2, with 10 bases aligning to TRBD1. The sequence came from a man aged 50-60 years with active or convalescent COVID-19. Material for sequencing was peripheral blood. CDR3 in DNA: TGTGCCAGCAGCTTGGAACCGGGACAGGGGATCTATGGCTACACCTTC. Its protein product is CASSLEPGQGIYGYTF. The entire variable domain, with the rest obtained from reference TRBV7-2 and TRBJ1-2, is as follows: GAGVSQSPSNKVTEKGKDVELRCDPISGHTALYWYRQSLGQGLEFLIYFQGNSAPDKSGLPSDRFSAERTGGSVSTLTIQRTQQEDSAVYLCASSLEPGQGIYGYTFGSGTRLTVV.